This passage covers 27 T cell receptor beta chains from one sample sequenced in a study of breast tumors, draining lymph nodes, adjacent tissues (dated by TCRdb to about 2016). The lymph node samples were taken from the axillary draining lymph nodes of breast cancer patients. Receptors were amplified or captured by multiplex PCR. For sequencing, an Illumina HiSeq 2000 was employed. TCRdb redid the processing of the public reads, applying fastp at Q25 and MiXCR, and retained in-frame beta chains. For every CDR3 protein sequence, its rows merge into one entry that carries the most common genes and DNA. The sample table holds some 150,000 distinct CDR3 sequences, of which about 22% were seen once. The ten largest clonotypes hold roughly 2.5% of the sample. The sequenced material came from axillary lymph node tissue. These receptors came from a female donor with breast cancer. Some clones in this sample may be carry-over from other donors' samples.

In this sample, this clonotype turned up many times. V gene TRBV15 combines with J gene TRBJ2-3; 8 bases map to TRBD2. Trimming took 4 bases from V and 1 from J; bases not matched to a gene: 7. From germline, CDR1 is LNHNV and CDR2 YYDKDF (reference sequence). This CDR3 contains 16 residues. The CDR3 loop reads CATSTGGGVRTDTQYF. CDR3 coding DNA: TGTGCCACCAGCACCGGGGGGGGGGTCCGCACAGATACGCAGTATTTT.

This clonotype was observed at least ten times. V is TRBV4-3 and J is TRBJ2-6; 10 bases are a match to TRBD1. This CDR3 comprises 20 residues. Germline V lookup: CDR1 LGHNA, CDR2 YSLEER. The V segment lost 3 bases and the J segment 1 base; nucleotides outside the gene matches: 12. The CDR3 sequence is CASSQDLGTGATSGANVLTF. In nucleotides, the CDR3 is TGCGCCAGCAGCCAGGATTTAGGGACAGGGGCGACTTCTGGGGCCAACGTCCTGACTTTC.

A word on this clonotype: This sequence may be a read error, since a much larger clone differs from it by one base. The V and J genes are TRBV2 and TRBJ2-3; 10 bases match TRBD2. CDR3 size: 15 residues. The V gene's germline CDR1 is SNHLY and CDR2 FYNNEI. The V segment lost 6 bases and the J segment 5 bases; nucleotides outside the gene matches: 8. The CDR3 sequence: CASRPQGLAEDTQYF. The DNA for the CDR3 is TGTGCCAGCAGGCCCCAAGGACTAGCGGAAGATACGCAGTATTTT.

This clonotype was picked up many times. The chain couples TRBV20-1 to TRBJ2-2, with TRBD2 matching over 15 bases. This CDR3 has 18 residues. Trimming at V came to 2 bases and at J to 0 bases, leaving 4 bases not matched to a gene. CDR1 is DFQATT and CDR2 is SNEGSKA in the germline V gene (reference sequence). For the CDR3, the DNA is TGCAGTGCTAGATCGGGACTAGCGGGAGGCCCGAACACCGGGGAGCTGTTTTTT. The encoded protein is CSARSGLAGGPNTGELFF.

This clonotype was observed at least ten times. V usage is TRBV20-1 and J usage is TRBJ1-4, with TRBD1 identical over 8 bases. V was clipped by 4 bases and J by 3 bases; unmatched bases: 10. CDR1 and CDR2 (germline): DFQATT, SNEGSKA (reference sequence). The length of the CDR3 is 16 residues. This chain's CDR3 is CSATFPTGGSNEKLFF. The CDR3 region has the DNA TGCAGTGCTACCTTTCCCACAGGGGGGTCTAATGAAAAACTGTTTTTT.

This chain links TRBV11-3 with TRBJ2-3, with D perhaps TRBD2 (6 bases). The CDR3 length is 14 residues. CDR1 and CDR2 (germline): SGHNT, YENEEA. Trimming cost V 3 bases and J 5 bases, with 12 bases left between them. This CDR3 is CASSFRGVQDTQYF. CDR3 DNA: TGTGCCAGCAGCTTCCGCGGGGTCCAAGATACGCAGTATTTT.

Turning to this clonotype: Since a much larger clone is just one base distant, this may be a read error. The genes are TRBV18 and TRBJ1-2; no reliable D call. The length of the CDR3 is 13 residues. Trimming took 1 base from V and 3 from J, leaving 6 bases between them. Germline-derived CDR1 and CDR2 are KGHSH and LQKENI. CDR3 nucleotides: TGTGCCAGCTCACCACGGGGTGACTATGGCTACACCTTC. Its protein is CASSPRGDYGYTF.

This clonotype was seen ten or more times. The chain has TRBV6-1 and TRBJ2-7, with D tentatively TRBD2 (5 bases). The CDR3 is 14 amino acids. Trimming stripped 3 bases from V and 5 bases from J, with 14 bases between. Germline assignment: CDR1 MNHNS and CDR2 SASEGT. The CDR3 DNA reads as TGTGCCAGCAGTGATACGCGGGTTTGGGACGAGCAGTACTTC. Protein sequence: CASSDTRVWDEQYF.

This clonotype was observed once. Being one base from a much bigger clone, this may be a read error. The CDR3 protein is CASSQYLGETQHF. The CDR3 nucleotides are TGTGCCAGCAGCCAGTACCTTGGGGAGACCCAGCACTTC. This chain links TRBV4-2 with TRBJ2-5; D perhaps matches TRBD2 (5 bases). Per germline, CDR1 LGHNA and CDR2 YNFKEQ. The CDR3 has 13 amino acids.

In this sample, this clonotype turned up many times. V and J are TRBV10-2 and TRBJ2-1; the match to TRBD2 covers 11 bases. V was clipped by 8 bases and J by 4 bases; unmatched bases: 4. The germline CDR1 and CDR2 sequences are WSHSY and SAAADI. The CDR3 covers 14 residues. The CDR3 region is CASAGTSGYNEQFF. The CDR3 DNA reads as TGCGCCAGCGCCGGGACTAGCGGTTACAATGAGCAGTTCTTC.

The V and J genes are TRBV18 and TRBJ2-1; TRBD2 aligns across 7 bases. The V and J ends lost 3 bases and 1 base, in that order; junction bases with no gene match: 6. CDR1 is KGHSH, CDR2 LQKENI, per germline. This CDR3 contains 16 residues. DNA of the CDR3: TGTGCCAGCTCACCGCTACGGGAGGCTTCCTACAATGAGCAGTTCTTC. It codes for CASSPLREASYNEQFF.

At least ten counts were recorded for this clonotype. This chain connects TRBV6-5 to TRBJ1-3; D is unclear. The ends were cut back, 4 bases at V and 0 bases at J, with 7 bases in the middle. The CDR3 loop spans 14 amino acids. CDR1 and CDR2 (germline): MNHEY, SVGAGI. This CDR3 reads CASSSWDSGNTIYF. The CDR3 nucleotides read TGTGCCAGCAGTTCCTGGGACTCTGGAAACACCATATATTTT.

This clonotype is a singleton in its sample. The chain recombines TRBV20-1 with TRBJ2-2; TRBD1 aligns across 8 bases. J gave up 10 bases and V 5 bases, and 12 bases lay outside the gene matches. The CDR3 runs 14 residues. CDR1 DFQATT and CDR2 SNEGSKA come from the germline V gene (reference sequence). CDR3 residues: CSAEDRVGAEELFF. CDR3 in DNA: TGCAGTGCTGAGGACAGGGTGGGTGCCGAGGAGCTGTTTTTT.

About this clonotype: This may arise from a read error, as a much more abundant clone is one base away. V is TRBV11-2 and J is TRBJ2-3; no definite D call. The CDR3 has 14 amino acids. Germline loops: CDR1 SGHAT, CDR2 FQNNGV. The CDR3 sequence is CPSSKDGVLDTQYF. The CDR3 DNA sequence: TGTCCCAGCAGCAAGGATGGAGTTCTGGATACGCAGTATTTT. Full variable domain (remainder filled in from reference TRBV11-2 and TRBJ2-3): EAGVAQSPRYKIIEKRQSVAFWCNPISGHATLYWYQQILGQGPKLLIQFQNNGVVDDSQLPKDRFSAERLKGVDSTLKIQPAKLEDSAVYLCPSSKDGVLDTQYFGPGTRLTVL.

This clonotype was recorded at least ten times. In nucleotides, the CDR3 is TGTGCCAGCAGCGTAGTAGGAGGGGACGAGCAGTACTTC. It yields the protein CASSVVGGDEQYF. This chain uses TRBV9 with TRBJ2-7; tentative D call: TRBD2 (6 bases). Germline V gives CDR1 SGDLS, CDR2 YYNGEE. The CDR3 runs 13 residues. Trimming took 0 bases from V and 5 from J, leaving 9 bases between them. Complete variable domain (other parts from reference TRBV9 and TRBJ2-7): DSGVTQTPKHLITATGQRVTLRCSPRSGDLSVYWYQQSLDQGLQFLIQYYNGEERAKGNILERFSAQQFPDLHSELNLSSLELGDSALYFCASSVVGGDEQYFGPGTRLTVT.

This chain connects TRBV5-1 to TRBJ2-7, with TRBD2 matching over 11 bases. With V trimmed by 3 bases and J by 6 bases, 5 bases remained unmatched. The V gene's germline CDR1 is SGHRS and CDR2 YFSETQ. The length of the CDR3 is 14 residues. As DNA, the CDR3 is TGCGCCAGCAGCTCTACTAGCGGGAGACTCGAGCAGTACTTC. Protein sequence: CASSSTSGRLEQYF.

CDR3 sequence reads: CASSLEGQGGNTGELFF. The CDR3 region has the DNA TGCGCCAGCAGCTTGGAAGGACAGGGAGGCAACACCGGGGAGCTGTTTTTT. This chain joins TRBV5-1 and TRBJ2-2, with 8 bases fitting TRBD1. Germline lookup yields CDR1 SGHRS and CDR2 YFSETQ. The CDR3 runs to 17 residues. The J segment lost 2 bases and the V segment lost 0 bases, leaving 6 bases of the junction unmatched. The complete variable domain, with remaining parts taken from reference TRBV5-1 and TRBJ2-2, reads KAGVTQTPRYLIKTRGQQVTLSCSPISGHRSVSWYQQTPGQGLQFLFEYFSETQRNKGNFPGRFSGRQFSNSRSEMNVSTLELGDSALYLCASSLEGQGGNTGELFFGEGSRLTVL.

There are many counts of this clonotype. One end of the junction fails to match germline, which may point to a read error. In nucleotides, the CDR3 is TGTGCCAGCAGCTTGGCCGCGGTTGGTGAGTTGGTATTC. It specifies CASSLAAVGELVF. V usage is TRBV5-4 and J usage is TRBJ2-5; D remains unclear. Germline loops: CDR1 SGHNT, CDR2 YYREEE (reference sequence). The length of the CDR3 is 13 residues.

This clonotype was seen only a few times. V and J are TRBV30 and TRBJ1-4; tentatively, D is TRBD1 (6 bases). This CDR3 region has 13 residues. V was cut by 3 bases and J by 7 bases, with 12 bases left in between. Germline V CDR1 and CDR2: GTSNPN, SVGIG (reference sequence). CDR3 residues: CAWRIQGVEKLFF. The CDR3 nucleotides are TGTGCCTGGAGAATACAGGGCGTTGAAAAACTGTTTTTT.

The J gene is TRBJ2-2, the V gene TRBV6-6; tentatively, D is TRBD2 (6 bases). This CDR3 comprises 15 residues. The V gene's germline CDR1 is MNHNY and CDR2 SVGAGI (reference sequence). The V end lost 4 bases, the J end lost 6 bases, and 15 bases lay between the germline ends. The CDR3 DNA reads TGTGCCAGCAGTTTAGACCCCGGGAGTCCCGGGGAGCTGTTTTTT. Translation: CASSLDPGSPGELFF.

This clonotype has a count of ten or more. The rearrangement uses TRBV5-1 and TRBJ1-2; 9 bases line up with TRBD1. From germline, CDR1 is SGHRS and CDR2 YFSETQ. Trimming removed 0 bases from V and 8 bases from J; junction bases left unmatched: 2. This CDR3 contains 13 residues. CDR3 sequence (DNA): TGCGCCAGCAGCTTGGGACAGGGGGGGGGCTACACCTTC. Residues: CASSLGQGGGYTF.

The rearrangement links TRBV20-1 to TRBJ2-2; D is ambiguous. V lost 3 bases to trimming and J lost 0 bases, with 8 bases between them. The CDR3 has 14 residues. The germline V gene has CDR1 DFQATT and CDR2 SNEGSKA (reference sequence). The CDR3, as DNA: TGCAGTGCTAGCCCGGGCGCGAACACCGGGGAGCTGTTTTTT. Translating gives CSASPGANTGELFF.

This clonotype was detected many times. The rearrangement joins TRBV9 to TRBJ2-3, with D unresolved. Trimming stripped 1 base from V and 1 base from J, with 10 bases between. The CDR3 totals 15 residues. The germline V gene encodes CDR1 SGDLS and CDR2 YYNGEE. This chain's CDR3 is CASSVPIGGTDTQYF. DNA for the CDR3: TGTGCCAGCAGCGTACCCATCGGAGGCACAGATACGCAGTATTTT.

This clonotype occurred many times. The chain carries TRBV9 and TRBJ2-7; 13 bases agree with TRBD2. The ends lost 4 bases at V and 0 bases at J; junction bases unmatched: 4. Germline V gene data show CDR1 as SGDLS and CDR2 as YYNGEE. The CDR3 totals 16 residues. In nucleotides, the CDR3 is TGTGCCAGCAGCCCGGGACTAGCGGGACACTCCTACGAGCAGTACTTC. It is translated as CASSPGLAGHSYEQYF.

This clonotype was observed at least ten times. J is TRBJ2-7 and V is TRBV7-2; D may match TRBD1 or TRBD2 (5 bases each). Per germline, CDR1 SGHTA and CDR2 FQGNSA. This CDR3 has 16 residues. The V and J ends lost 1 base and 9 bases respectively, with 22 bases between them. DNA of the CDR3: TGTGCCAGCAGCTTAGTGGGACCGAGAGCAGCCTTTGGGCAGTACTTC. Amino acids: CASSLVGPRAAFGQYF.

To note about this clonotype: Given the absence of the conserved phenylalanine or tryptophan at the CDR3 end, a read error is likely. The rearrangement links TRBV28 to TRBJ1-2; 8 nucleotides match TRBD1. The ends lost 1 base at V and 8 bases at J; junction bases unmatched: 15. The CDR3 extends over 17 amino acids. The V gene's germline CDR1 is MDHEN and CDR2 SYDVKM. The DNA of the CDR3 is TGTGCCAGCAGTTTATTTTTGAGAAGGCAGGGGGCTAACGGCTACACCTCC. It specifies CASSLFLRRQGANGYTS.

There are many counts of this clonotype. This sequence joins TRBV5-8 and TRBJ2-1, with a weak D call TRBD2 (6 bases). Trimming cost V 4 bases and J 10 bases, with 15 bases left between them. Germline CDR1 SGHTS, CDR2 YDEGEE. There are 13 residues in the CDR3. In DNA form, the CDR3 reads TGTGCCAGCAGCACGTCGGGAGTTAACGAGCAGTTCTTC. This sequence encodes CASSTSGVNEQFF.